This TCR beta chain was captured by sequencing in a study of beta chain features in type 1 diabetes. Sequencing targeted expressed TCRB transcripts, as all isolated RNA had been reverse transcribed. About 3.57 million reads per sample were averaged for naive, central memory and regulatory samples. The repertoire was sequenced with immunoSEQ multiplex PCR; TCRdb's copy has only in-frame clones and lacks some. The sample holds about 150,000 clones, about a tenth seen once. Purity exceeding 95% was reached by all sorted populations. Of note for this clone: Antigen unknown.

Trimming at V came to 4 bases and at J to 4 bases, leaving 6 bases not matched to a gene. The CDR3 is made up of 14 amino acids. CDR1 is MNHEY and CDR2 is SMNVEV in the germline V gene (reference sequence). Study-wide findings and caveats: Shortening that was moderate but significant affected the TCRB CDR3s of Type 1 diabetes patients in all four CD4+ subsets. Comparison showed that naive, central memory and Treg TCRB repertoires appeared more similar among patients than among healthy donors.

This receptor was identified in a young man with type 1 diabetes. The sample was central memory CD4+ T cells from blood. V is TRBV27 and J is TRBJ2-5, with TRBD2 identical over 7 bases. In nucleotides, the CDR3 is TGTGCCAGCAGTTCCTTAGCGGGTTCAGAGACCCAGTACTTC. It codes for CASSSLAGSETQYF.